This T cell receptor (beta chain) was identified in a study of T cells in Graves' hyperthyroidism and ophthalmopathy. Amplification targeted TCR beta CDR3 regions from RNA transcripts. The TCR CDR3 was amplified in a first-round RT-PCR using the HTBI primer set. TCRdb ran MiXCR on the multiplex PCR reads and lists one entry per CDR3 protein. This table holds around 690,000 distinct CDR3 sequences, around a sixth found once. This clonotype came up a few times. Germline V gene sequence: CDR1 MGHRA, CDR2 YSYEKL. V was cut by 0 bases and J by 4 bases, with 13 bases left in between. The CDR3 is 16 residues long.

This sequence joins TRBV4-1 and TRBJ2-1; D perhaps matches TRBD1 (5 bases). The material sequenced was blood. The TCR sequence derives from a man aged 45-60 years with Graves' hyperthyroidism. The CDR3 region has the DNA TGCGCCAGCAGCCAAGAACTACAGGATAAGTACAATGAGCAGTTCTTC. The encoded protein is CASSQELQDKYNEQFF.